Below, 10 T cell receptor beta chains from the same sample are listed, as sequenced in a study of cytomegalovirus exposure and HLA in healthy donors. Profiled with immunoSEQ multiplex PCR; TCRdb holds only in-frame clones, not every one. The profile shows some 160,000 clones, roughly 91% of them singletons. Sequenced input: PBMCs. The receptors shown here come from a man younger than 35 in good health and CMV-seronegative.

The chain recombines TRBV7-6 with TRBJ2-1; 12 bases are shared with TRBD2. Germline CDR1 reads SGHVS; CDR2 reads FNYEAQ. The CDR3 is 22 amino acids. V was pared by 5 bases and J by 4 bases, with 24 bases of the junction left unmatched. The CDR3 coding sequence is TGTGCCAGCAGCGACTCGCTATCCGGTACCGGCCCAGGGACTAGCGGGTACAATGAGCAGTTCTTC. Amino acids: CASSDSLSGTGPGTSGYNEQFF.

The rearrangement joins TRBV6-1 to TRBJ1-5; a weak D match, TRBD1 (5 bases). The CDR3 is 17 amino acids. V lost 0 bases and J 3 bases, leaving 15 bases between the germline ends. Germline CDR1 and CDR2: MNHNS and SASEGT. The CDR3 spells CASSEAGGWNANQPQHF. CDR3 coding DNA: TGTGCCAGCAGTGAAGCCGGGGGGTGGAACGCCAATCAGCCCCAGCATTTT.

The V and J genes are TRBV7-2 and TRBJ2-7; 9 bases align to TRBD2. The junction had 9 bases not matched to a gene; V was cut back by 5 bases and J by 4 bases. From germline, CDR1 is SGHTA and CDR2 FQGNSA. The CDR3 is made up of 15 amino acids. The CDR3 sequence is CASSTSGRLSYEQYF. The DNA of the CDR3 is TGTGCCAGCAGCACTAGCGGGCGGCTCTCTTACGAGCAGTACTTC.

This sequence joins TRBV30 and TRBJ2-2; the match to TRBD2 covers 7 bases. The CDR3 totals 11 residues. Germline V gives CDR1 GTSNPN, CDR2 SVGIG (reference sequence). CDR3: CVGGKPGELFF. Written as DNA, the CDR3 is TGTGTGGGGGGGAAGCCCGGGGAGCTGTTTTTT.

The rearrangement uses TRBV2 and TRBJ2-1, with D possibly TRBD2 on 6 matching bases. Germline CDR1 SNHLY, CDR2 FYNNEI. V was trimmed by 7 bases and J by 7 bases, leaving 20 bases between them. The CDR3 runs to 15 residues. CDR3 DNA: TGTGCCAGCACCTCCTTAGCGGTATCAGTTAATGAGCAGTTCTTC. It specifies CASTSLAVSVNEQFF.

The chain uses TRBV7-9 and TRBJ2-3; TRBD2 aligns across 7 bases. The CDR3 runs 15 residues. CDR1 and CDR2 (germline): SEHNR, FQNEAQ (reference sequence). The V and J ends lost 1 base and 2 bases, in that order; junction bases with no gene match: 3. The CDR3 here is CASSLGGGVTDTQYF. The CDR3, as DNA: TGTGCCAGCAGCTTAGGTGGGGGGGTCACAGATACGCAGTATTTT.

V usage is TRBV27 and J usage is TRBJ2-3; 12 nucleotides align to TRBD2. CDR1 and CDR2 (germline): MNHEY, SMNVEV (reference sequence). The CDR3 totals 18 residues. V was clipped by 4 bases and J by 3 bases; unmatched bases: 11. The CDR3 spells CASSSGGTSGYWTDTQYF. CDR3 DNA sequence: TGTGCCAGCAGTTCTGGAGGGACTAGCGGGTATTGGACAGATACGCAGTATTTT.

The genes are TRBV28 and TRBJ1-5; perhaps TRBD1 as D (5 bases). Trimming left V 1 base short and J 1 base short, with 17 bases between. This CDR3 is 18 amino acids long. Germline V lookup: CDR1 MDHEN, CDR2 SYDVKM. CDR3: CASSLFFRGGASNQPQHF. As DNA, the CDR3 is TGTGCCAGCAGTTTATTCTTTCGGGGGGGAGCGAGCAATCAGCCCCAGCATTTT.

CDR3 loop: CASSFFVAGETQYF. CDR3 nucleotide sequence: TGTGCCAGCAGCTTTTTCGTAGCGGGGGAGACCCAGTACTTC. The chain combines TRBV7-9 with TRBJ2-5; TRBD2 matches at 8 bases. From germline, CDR1 is SEHNR and CDR2 FQNEAQ (reference sequence). After removal of 3 bases from V and 5 bases from J, the junction contained 5 bases not matched to a gene. The CDR3 has 14 residues.

This chain joins TRBV9 and TRBJ1-2; 7 nucleotides match TRBD1. V was clipped by 6 bases and J by 4 bases; unmatched bases: 15. The germline gives CDR1 SGDLS, CDR2 YYNGEE. The CDR3 is made up of 16 amino acids. The CDR3 is CASTRDSGPIPYGYTF. The CDR3 nucleotides read TGTGCCAGCACTCGGGACAGCGGTCCCATTCCCTATGGCTACACCTTC.